These 24 T cell receptor beta chains share one sample of origin, sequenced in a study of CD8 T cells in Susac syndrome. Random hexamers served to reverse transcribe roughly 0.5 to 1 ug RNA. TCRdb passed the immunoSEQ multiplex PCR reads through MiXCR, listing each CDR3 protein once. In the table there are about 69,000 distinct CDR3 sequences, approximately 95% of which are singletons. The sample consisted of CD8+ T cells from PBMCs. The receptors come from a human donor in good health.

The V and J genes are TRBV29-1 and TRBJ2-7, with 7 bases fitting TRBD1. This CDR3 spans 16 amino acids. J was trimmed by 4 bases and V by 3 bases; bases with no gene match: 15. Per the germline V gene, CDR1 is SQVTM and CDR2 is ANQGSEA. This chain's CDR3 is CSVEGEMTGNRYEQYF. The CDR3 DNA follows: TGCAGCGTTGAGGGGGAAATGACAGGGAATAGGTACGAGCAGTACTTC.

This clonotype has only one observation. The chain employs TRBV28 and TRBJ2-7; the D gene is possibly TRBD2 (5 bases). CDR1 and CDR2 from the germline V gene are MDHEN and SYDVKM. The CDR3 totals 15 residues. The V end was cut by 6 bases, the J end by 3 bases, with 18 bases between. The CDR3 nucleotides read TGTGCCAGCAGCTCCCCTGGGGAGAGGGACTACGAGCAGTACTTC. Its protein is CASSSPGERDYEQYF.

This rearrangement joins TRBV5-8 to TRBJ2-7, with D possibly being TRBD1 or TRBD2 (5 bases each). CDR1 and CDR2 (germline): SGHTS, YDEGEE. CDR3 length: 17 amino acids. Trimming cost V 4 bases and J 2 bases, with 22 bases left between them. The CDR3 region is CASSPLRDPPGPYEQYF. The CDR3, as DNA: TGTGCCAGCAGCCCTCTTCGAGATCCACCGGGGCCCTACGAGCAGTACTTC.

The rearrangement uses TRBV13 and TRBJ2-4; D may be TRBD1 (5 bases). V lost 3 bases to trimming and J lost 5 bases, with 14 bases between them. Germline V gives CDR1 PRHDT, CDR2 FYEKMQ (reference sequence). The CDR3 has 15 residues. The CDR3: CASSFNRQSQNIQYF. DNA for the CDR3: TGTGCCAGCAGCTTCAATAGACAGAGCCAAAACATTCAGTACTTC.

This chain uses TRBV2 with TRBJ1-6; D perhaps matches TRBD1 (5 bases). CDR3 length equals 16 residues. Germline assignment: CDR1 SNHLY and CDR2 FYNNEI. The V and J ends lost 3 bases and 0 bases respectively, with 9 bases between them. This CDR3 reads CASSDRASSYNSPLHF. The CDR3 nucleotides read TGTGCCAGCAGTGACAGGGCCAGCTCCTATAATTCACCCCTCCACTTT.

V is TRBV28 and J is TRBJ2-4; D is unresolved. The CDR3 contains 15 residues. V was cut by 3 bases and J by 0 bases, with 9 bases left in between. Per the germline V gene, CDR1 is MDHEN and CDR2 is SYDVKM. The CDR3 loop reads CASSFQHIAKNIQYF. In DNA form, the CDR3 reads TGTGCCAGCAGTTTCCAACACATAGCCAAAAACATTCAGTACTTC.

This sequence joins TRBV5-1 and TRBJ2-1; D gene ambiguous. CDR3 length: 15 residues. Looked up from germline, CDR1 is SGHRS and CDR2 is YFSETQ. V lost 4 bases and J 0 bases, leaving 11 bases between the germline ends. DNA for the CDR3: TGCGCCAGCAGCCCCCCCTTGAGCTCCTACAATGAGCAGTTCTTC. Encoded protein: CASSPPLSSYNEQFF.

The J gene is TRBJ2-1, the V gene TRBV7-9, with TRBD2 as a possible D gene (7 bases). The ends were cut back, 5 bases at V and 7 bases at J, with 15 bases in the middle. CDR1 is SEHNR, CDR2 FQNEAQ, per germline (reference sequence). The length of the CDR3 is 14 residues. CDR3 DNA: TGTGCCAGCAGCCAGCCGAGGGGGGGTAATGAGCAGTTCTTC. Protein sequence: CASSQPRGGNEQFF.

The chain uses TRBV7-9 and TRBJ1-1; TRBD1 aligns across 10 bases. The J segment lost 0 bases and the V segment lost 5 bases, leaving 12 bases of the junction unmatched. CDR3 length: 18 residues. Germline V gene data show CDR1 as SEHNR and CDR2 as FQNEAQ (reference sequence). The CDR3 region is CASSLRDRGFGMNTEAFF. CDR3 nucleotide sequence: TGTGCCAGCAGCCTCCGGGACAGGGGATTCGGAATGAACACTGAAGCTTTCTTT.

J is TRBJ1-6 and V is TRBV4-2, with TRBD1 as a possible D gene (5 bases). The CDR3 sequence is 14 residues long. Germline CDR1 LGHNA, CDR2 YNFKEQ. Trimming removed 1 base from V and 9 bases from J, with 10 bases in between. The CDR3 DNA follows: TGTGCCAGCAGCCAAGGCGCAGGGCCTTCACCCCTCCACTTT. It specifies CASSQGAGPSPLHF.

V usage is TRBV3-1 and J usage is TRBJ1-1; TRBD1 is a possible D gene (6 bases). The CDR3 consists of 18 residues. CDR1 and CDR2 from the germline V gene are LGHDT and YNNKEL (reference sequence). Trimming removed 0 bases from V and 0 bases from J, with 17 bases in between. The CDR3 DNA reads as TGTGCCAGCAGCCAAGATAGGGGGGTAATGGGGTTGAACACTGAAGCTTTCTTT. It translates to CASSQDRGVMGLNTEAFF.

The chain links TRBV30 to TRBJ1-1; no clear D. CDR1 is GTSNPN, CDR2 SVGIG, per germline (reference sequence). The CDR3 sequence is 15 residues long. Trimming stripped 0 bases from V and 0 bases from J, with 11 bases between. In nucleotides, the CDR3 is TGTGCCTGGAGTGTCGGTGCCGGTTTGAACACTGAAGCTTTCTTT. It yields the protein CAWSVGAGLNTEAFF.

CDR3 bases: TGTGCCAGCAGCCCCCAGGGGGCGGAAAACATTCAGTACTTC. It is translated as CASSPQGAENIQYF. The chain couples TRBV6-6 to TRBJ2-4; TRBD1 matches 8 bases. CDR1 and CDR2 (germline): MNHNY, SVGAGI (reference sequence). The CDR3 has 14 amino acids. V lost 6 bases, J lost 5 bases, and 6 bases stayed unmatched.

This chain links TRBV5-6 with TRBJ2-1; a possible D gene is TRBD1 (5 bases). The CDR3 has 15 amino acids. The germline V gene encodes CDR1 SGHDT and CDR2 YYEEEE. Trimming took 1 base from V and 8 from J, leaving 16 bases between them. CDR3 DNA sequence: TGTGCCAGCAGCTTGAAGGTGGGGCCTGGGGATGAGCAGTTCTTC. Its protein product is CASSLKVGPGDEQFF. Variable domain in full (rest from reference TRBV5-6 and TRBJ2-1): DAGVTQSPTHLIKTRGQQVTLRCSPKSGHDTVSWYQQALGQGPQFIFQYYEEEERQRGNFPDRFSGHQFPNYSSELNVNALLLGDSALYLCASSLKVGPGDEQFFGPGTRLTVL.

V is TRBV27 and J is TRBJ2-5; D uncertain. Germline CDR1 MNHEY, CDR2 SMNVEV (reference sequence). This CDR3 is 14 amino acids long. V shed 2 bases and J shed 4 bases, with 11 bases lying between them. CDR3 sequence reads: CASSLRAWRETQYF. The CDR3 DNA sequence: TGTGCCAGCAGTTTAAGGGCCTGGAGAGAGACCCAGTACTTC.

This rearrangement joins TRBV6-2 or TRBV6-3 to TRBJ2-3; TRBD2 aligns across 8 bases. The CDR3 is 16 residues long. With 8 bases clipped from V and 6 bases from J, the junction kept 16 bases outside the gene matches. Per germline, CDR1 MNHEY and CDR2 SVGEGT. The CDR3 nucleotides read TGTGCCAGCCGCCGGGACCCGCGGGGGGTCACGGATACGCAGTATTTT. Translating gives CASRRDPRGVTDTQYF.

The V and J genes are TRBV7-9 and TRBJ2-3, with a possible D match to TRBD1 (5 bases). Germline V gives CDR1 SEHNR, CDR2 FQNEAQ (reference sequence). CDR3 size: 14 residues. V was shortened by 7 bases and J by 1 base, with 12 bases between the two germline ends. CDR3 nucleotide sequence: TGTGCCAGCACCCCTCCCAGGGGCACAGATACGCAGTATTTT. Residues: CASTPPRGTDTQYF.

The CDR3 here is CASSREVDRNEQFF. As DNA, the CDR3 is TGTGCCAGCTCACGCGAGGTTGATAGGAATGAGCAGTTCTTC. The chain joins TRBV5-6 to TRBJ2-1; D gene uncertain. Trimming stripped 7 bases from V and 7 bases from J, with 18 bases between. The CDR3 runs to 14 residues. Per germline, CDR1 SGHDT and CDR2 YYEEEE.

This clonotype has a single count. This chain uses TRBV7-9 with TRBJ2-1; either TRBD1 or TRBD2 may fit D (5 bases each). CDR3 length: 13 amino acids. Germline values: CDR1 SEHNR, CDR2 FQNEAQ (reference sequence). Trimming cost V 6 bases and J 8 bases, with 14 bases left between them. The CDR3 sequence is CASSPVGDDEQFF. Written as DNA, the CDR3 is TGTGCCAGCAGTCCGGTAGGGGACGATGAGCAGTTCTTC.

The chain employs TRBV27 and TRBJ2-3; TRBD1 matches 7 bases. CDR1 is MNHEY, CDR2 SMNVEV, per germline (reference sequence). This CDR3 spans 18 amino acids. The V and J ends lost 3 bases and 1 base, in that order; junction bases with no gene match: 13. CDR3 region: CASSFLTGTAHGTDTQYF. The CDR3 coding sequence is TGTGCCAGCAGTTTCCTTACCGGGACAGCACACGGCACAGATACGCAGTATTTT.

The chain joins TRBV12-3 or TRBV12-4 to TRBJ2-3, with 7 positions matching TRBD2. J lost 0 bases, V lost 4 bases, and 4 bases had no gene match. The CDR3 has 15 residues. CDR3 sequence: CASSSTGGSTDTQYF. The CDR3 nucleotides read TGTGCCAGCAGTTCTACGGGGGGAAGCACAGATACGCAGTATTTT.

This clonotype has more than one count but fewer than ten. The chain is built from TRBV29-1 and TRBJ2-5, with 8 bases aligning to TRBD1. The length of the CDR3 is 16 residues. CDR1 is SQVTM, CDR2 ANQGSEA, per germline. V shed 3 bases, J shed 4 bases, and the junction held 13 bases outside the gene matches. In DNA form, the CDR3 reads TGCAGCGTTGAGTGGAGGGCCAGGGGGCAATCAGAGACCCAGTACTTC. Protein: CSVEWRARGQSETQYF.

The J gene is TRBJ1-1, the V gene TRBV9; D remains unclear. Germline-derived CDR1 and CDR2 are SGDLS and YYNGEE. The CDR3 is 13 residues long. The germline V and J ends were trimmed by 0 bases and 4 bases, with 7 bases remaining between them. Written as DNA, the CDR3 is TGTGCCAGCAGCGTAGTCACGGGCACTGAAGCTTTCTTT. Its translation is CASSVVTGTEAFF.

This rearrangement joins TRBV19 to TRBJ1-2; TRBD1 agrees at 7 bases. CDR1 LNHDA and CDR2 SQIVND come from the germline V gene (reference sequence). The CDR3 runs 11 residues. The CDR3, as DNA: TGTGTCACTGAGGGGGCGCATGGCTACACCTTC. Translating gives CVTEGAHGYTF.